This T cell receptor beta chain came from a study of vaccination and CD4 T cells after COVID-19. Treatment denoted: roughly ten-day PBMC culture with coronavirus spike peptide pools or control peptides (ViraFEST assay). Deletions cut 1 base from V and 6 bases from J, with 10 bases between. CDR1 DFQATT and CDR2 SNEGSKA come from the germline V gene (reference sequence). This CDR3 contains 14 residues. The table lists this clonotype with a few counts. The antigen is not known. Cultured CD4+ T-cell DNA underwent Oncomine TCR Beta short-read sequencing. TCRdb re-derived calls from the PCR reads in MiXCR, one entry per CDR3 protein. This table holds tens of thousands of distinct CDR3 sequences, about 60% found once.

The V and J genes are TRBV20-1 and TRBJ1-6; D might be TRBD1 (5 bases). This sequence was found in a human donor who had recovered from COVID-19. The sequenced sample consisted of CD4+ T cells from blood, cultured in vitro. CDR3 in DNA: TGCAGTGCTAGAGCCCGACAGACTAATTCACCCCTCCACTTT. Encoded protein: CSARARQTNSPLHF.